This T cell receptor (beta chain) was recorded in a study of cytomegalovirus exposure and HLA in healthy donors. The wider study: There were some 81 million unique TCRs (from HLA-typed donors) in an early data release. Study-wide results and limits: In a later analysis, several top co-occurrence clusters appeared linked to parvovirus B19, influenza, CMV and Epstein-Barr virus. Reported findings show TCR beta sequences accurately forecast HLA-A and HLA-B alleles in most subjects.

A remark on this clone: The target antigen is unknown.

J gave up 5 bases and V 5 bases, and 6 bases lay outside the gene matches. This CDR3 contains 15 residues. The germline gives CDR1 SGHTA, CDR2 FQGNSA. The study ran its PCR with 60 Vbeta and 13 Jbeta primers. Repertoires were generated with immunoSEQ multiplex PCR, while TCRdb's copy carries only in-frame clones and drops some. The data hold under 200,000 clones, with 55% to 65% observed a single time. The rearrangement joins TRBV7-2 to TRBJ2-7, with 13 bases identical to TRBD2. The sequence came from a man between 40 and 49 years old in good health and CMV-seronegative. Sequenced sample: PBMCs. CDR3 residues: CASSTGTSGTHEQYF. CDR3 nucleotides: TGTGCCAGCAGCACCGGGACTAGCGGGACCCACGAGCAGTACTTC.